The source of this T cell receptor beta chain is a study of cytomegalovirus exposure and HLA in healthy donors. Study background: Earlier, 150 million to 200 million T cells were analyzed, and 95 million to 140 million unique TCR beta sequences were found among them. Study results and caveats: Specificity for CMV antigens was confirmed in vitro for three of the CMV-associated chains.

Concerning this clone: Its antigen remains unidentified.

60 Vbeta and 13 Jbeta primers were used in PCR. Using immunoSEQ multiplex PCR, the repertoire was profiled, and TCRdb retains in-frame clones only, with some absent. The sample lists roughly 190,000 clones, around 78% occurring once. The germline CDR1 and CDR2 sequences are LGHNA and YSLEER. The ends were cut back, 0 bases at V and 5 bases at J, with 14 bases in the middle. The CDR3 loop spans 15 amino acids. This receptor was taken from a woman under 40 in good health and CMV-seropositive. The V gene is TRBV4-3, the J gene TRBJ2-7; TRBD1 might be the D (5 bases). The sequencing input was PBMCs. CDR3 nucleotide sequence: TGCGCCAGCAGCCAAGAATCAGGGTTGGTGAACGAGCAGTACTTC. Protein sequence: CASSQESGLVNEQYF.